Listed below are T cell receptor beta chains from one sample, sequenced in a study of shared clonotypes between healthy human individuals. Assay used: immunoSEQ multiplex PCR; TCRdb lists only in-frame clones, some missing. The repertoire consists of about 1.1 million clones, with 75% to 80% occurring once and the leading ten covering approximately 0.52%. Sequenced sample: memory CD4+ T cells from PBMCs. All receptors derive from a man in his late teens or twenties in good health. Some clones in this sample may be carry-over from other donors' samples. Each CDR3 is given without its conserved first and last residue.

TRBV2,TRBJ1-2,ASSPGSGGYT
TRBV20-1,TRBJ2-7,SARPRYEQY
TRBV19,TRBJ2-1,ASTRIGTSGYNEQF
TRBV5-4,TRBJ2-1,ASSLDNNEQF
TRBV5-1,TRBJ2-1,ASTLGTLGNEQF
TRBV11-3,TRBJ2-1,ASRAGGTQNEQF
TRBV19,TRBJ1-1,ASSMGLNTEAF
TRBV11-1,TRBJ1-4,ASSFEGGEKLF
TRBV4-1,TRBJ2-1,ASSSPRGQGNNEQF
TRBV5-1,TRBJ1-1,ASSSVSTGNTEAF
TRBV28,TRBJ1-3,ASSFLDYISGNTIY
TRBV2,TRBJ2-1,ASSLLANQGHEQF
TRBV28,TRBJ1-6,ASTEAMSYGSPLH
TRBV5-4,TRBJ2-4,ASSGGTGAKNIQY
TRBV9,TRBJ2-5,ASSVSPPETQY
TRBV14,TRBJ2-1,ASSQVASGRVDEQF
TRBV7-2,TRBJ2-5,ASSSPRGPETQY
TRBV6-1,TRBJ2-1,ASSEGDYSYNEQF
TRBV6-4,TRBJ2-1,ASSDQGTSGSLPPYNEQF
TRBV7-2,TRBJ2-1,ASSLGLANNEQF
TRBV5-1,TRBJ1-1,ASSLRGTEAF
TRBV2,TRBJ2-1,ASSELSLRLAGSEQF
TRBV7-9,TRBJ1-2,ASSFNVLAYGYT
TRBV6-5,TRBJ2-2,ASSKRGTGELF
TRBV28,TRBJ1-2,ATDDRSAVNYGYT
TRBV2,TRBJ2-7,ASSEGRGGNEQY
TRBV27,TRBJ1-1,ASKGYTEAF
TRBV27,TRBJ2-1,ASSLGGRAYNEQF
TRBV28,TRBJ1-4,ASMGSSTNEKLF
TRBV27,TRBJ2-7,ASSSRTSVYEQY
TRBV9,TRBJ1-3,ASSAGGHSGNTIY
TRBV28,TRBJ2-5,ASTLGGRAGGETQY
TRBV5-1,TRBJ1-3,ASSIGQGQNTIY
TRBV10-1,TRBJ1-4,ASSESRLTRKLF
TRBV30,TRBJ1-1,AWRESGLNTEAF
TRBV11-2,TRBJ1-5,ASSPDRGNQPQH
TRBV11-2,TRBJ2-1,ASSHDRYNEQF
TRBV6-1,TRBJ1-2,ASTWTGWGYT
TRBV11-2,TRBJ2-7,ASSLVGTSGRGEQY
TRBV5-1,TRBJ2-5,ASTRGSQETQY